Presented here are 11 T cell receptor beta chains from one specimen sequenced in a study of blood T cells in healthy people across ages. The use of a sample-barcoded 5' primer and a J-beta primer mix characterized a second PCR of roughly 7 to 12 cycles. From the 5' RACE reads, TCRdb called clonotypes with MiXCR, one entry per CDR3 protein. The profile shows some 670,000 distinct CDR3 sequences, around 52% of them singletons. Source material: blood. Receptors were obtained from a woman older than 75 in good health.

The chain recombines TRBV29-1 with TRBJ1-2; D call uncertain. The CDR3 contains 13 residues. The germline CDR1 and CDR2 sequences are SQVTM and ANQGSEA. V was pared by 1 base and J by 8 bases, with 14 bases between. CDR3 in DNA: TGCAGCGTTGAAGTTCACAGCTCCTGGGGCTACACCTTC. It yields the protein CSVEVHSSWGYTF.

The chain employs TRBV29-1 and TRBJ2-4, with TRBD1 matching over 10 bases. Matching the DNA end better, TRBJ2-7 makes the J call doubtful. The germline V gene has CDR1 SQVTM and CDR2 ANQGSEA. The CDR3 spans 14 residues. The CDR3 sequence: CSVATGTGVYEQYF. The CDR3 DNA follows: TGCAGCGTAGCAACCGGGACAGGGGTGTACGAGCAGTACTTC.

This clonotype appeared many times. The genes are TRBV29-1 and TRBJ2-5; D perhaps matches TRBD2 (6 bases). Germline CDR1 and CDR2: SQVTM and ANQGSEA. The germline V and J ends were trimmed by 8 bases and 10 bases, with 14 bases remaining between them. This CDR3 is 10 amino acids long. The CDR3 protein is CSPEGEDQYF. In DNA, the CDR3 is TGCAGCCCAGAAGGGGAGGACCAGTACTTC.

This clonotype has only one observation. The V and J genes are TRBV12-3 or TRBV12-4 and TRBJ2-3; 7 bases map to TRBD2. The junction had 11 bases not matched to a gene; V was cut back by 4 bases and J by 4 bases. There are 16 residues in the CDR3. The CDR3: CASSSFGDYESDTQYF. The CDR3 bases are TGTGCCAGCAGTTCATTTGGGGACTATGAGTCAGATACGCAGTATTTT.

The chain links TRBV10-3 to TRBJ1-6; D is unresolved. The CDR3 length is 15 residues. Between the trimmed V and J ends, which lost 2 bases and 6 bases, there was a span of 11 bases. Germline V lookup: CDR1 ENHRY, CDR2 SYGVKD. The CDR3 nucleotides read TGTGCCATCAGTGAGGGGCAGCCTCTTAATTCACCCCTCCACTTT. This codes for CAISEGQPLNSPLHF.

This clonotype has a count of ten or more. J is TRBJ2-1 and V is TRBV7-6; 10 nucleotides align to TRBD2. J gave up 4 bases and V 5 bases, and 8 bases lay outside the gene matches. The length of the CDR3 is 16 residues. Germline V gene sequence: CDR1 SGHVS, CDR2 FNYEAQ. Written as DNA, the CDR3 is TGTGCCAGCAGCCGCCAGGTAGCGGGAGGTTACAATGAGCAGTTCTTC. This gives the protein CASSRQVAGGYNEQFF.

The V call is TRBV11-1, the J call TRBJ2-1; TRBD2 agrees at 11 bases. CDR1 and CDR2 (germline): SGHAT, FQDESV (reference sequence). The CDR3 consists of 17 residues. The V gene end was trimmed by 4 bases and the J gene end by 0 bases; junction bases not matched to a gene: 5. In nucleotides, the CDR3 is TGTGCCAGCAGCTCGACTAGCGGGGTTAGCTCCTACAATGAGCAGTTCTTC. As protein: CASSSTSGVSSYNEQFF.

This clonotype was seen repeatedly, ten times or more. The chain is built from TRBV6-1 and TRBJ1-2; 7 nucleotides align to TRBD1. The germline CDR1 and CDR2 sequences are MNHNS and SASEGT. V shed 10 bases, J shed 4 bases, and the junction held 9 bases outside the gene matches. The CDR3 is 13 amino acids. The DNA of the CDR3 is TGTGCCAACAGGGGTGCCCTGGGCTATGGCTACACCTTC. This gives the protein CANRGALGYGYTF.

This clonotype was seen only a few times. Here the CDR3 DNA reads TGTGCCAGCAGTTACATTCGACCAGCAGAGCAGTTCTTC. It translates to CASSYIRPAEQFF. This chain joins TRBV6-2 or TRBV6-3 and TRBJ2-1; D unclear. This CDR3 region has 13 residues. V dropped 2 bases and J dropped 10 bases, with 12 bases sitting between them. CDR1 and CDR2 from the germline V gene are MNHEY and SVGEGT.

The chain carries TRBV10-3 and TRBJ2-2; the match to TRBD1 covers 8 bases. After removal of 5 bases from V and 3 bases from J, the junction contained 5 bases not matched to a gene. Germline V gene sequence: CDR1 ENHRY, CDR2 SYGVKD. The CDR3 sequence is 15 residues long. In DNA form, the CDR3 reads TGTGCCATCAGTTCCGGACAGGGAGACACCGGGGAGCTGTTTTTT. This sequence encodes CAISSGQGDTGELFF.

This clonotype appeared a few times. V and J are TRBV12-3 or TRBV12-4 and TRBJ2-2, with 8 bases matching TRBD2. J gave up 3 bases and V 5 bases, and 8 bases lay outside the gene matches. The CDR3 is 16 amino acids. CDR3: CASSPGLVVYTGELFF. For the CDR3, the DNA is TGTGCCAGCAGTCCGGGACTAGTCGTATACACCGGGGAGCTGTTTTTT.